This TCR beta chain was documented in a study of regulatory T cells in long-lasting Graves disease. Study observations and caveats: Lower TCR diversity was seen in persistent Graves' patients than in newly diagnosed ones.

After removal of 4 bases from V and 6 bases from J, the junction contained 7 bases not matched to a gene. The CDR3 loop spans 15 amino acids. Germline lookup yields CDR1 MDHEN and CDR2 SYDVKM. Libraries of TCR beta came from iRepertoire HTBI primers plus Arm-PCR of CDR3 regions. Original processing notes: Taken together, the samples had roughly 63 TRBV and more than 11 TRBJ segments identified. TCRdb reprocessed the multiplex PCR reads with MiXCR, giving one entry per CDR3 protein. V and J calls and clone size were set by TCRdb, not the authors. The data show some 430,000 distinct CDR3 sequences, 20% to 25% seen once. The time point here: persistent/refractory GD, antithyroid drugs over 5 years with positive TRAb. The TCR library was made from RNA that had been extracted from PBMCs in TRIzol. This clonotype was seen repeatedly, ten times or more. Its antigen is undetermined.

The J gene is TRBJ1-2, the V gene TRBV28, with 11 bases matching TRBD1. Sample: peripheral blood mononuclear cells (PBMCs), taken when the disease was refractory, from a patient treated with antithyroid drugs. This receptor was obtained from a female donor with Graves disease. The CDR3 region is CASSSTGTGGDGYTF. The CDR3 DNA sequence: TGTGCCAGCAGTTCTACCGGGACAGGGGGTGATGGCTACACCTTC.